The source of this TCR beta chain is a study of T-cell reconstitution after alpha-beta-depleted transplantation in children. General study findings and limits: One year after transplant, T-cell counts and diversity came mostly from newly produced T cells. In some patients, recipient T cells and intrathymic progenitors surviving conditioning explained high day-60 diversity. The origin of alpha-beta T cells about two months after transplant was reportedly several hundred expanded graft clones.

V shed 0 bases and J 5 bases; nucleotides not matched to a gene: 2. In germline, CDR1 is MNHEY, CDR2 SMNVEV (reference sequence). This CDR3 region has 15 residues. In this sample, this clonotype turned up a few times. Its antigen is as yet unknown. The TCRbeta library incorporated unique molecular identifiers. TCRdb recomputed calls from the PCR reads with MiXCR, one row per CDR3 protein. In the table there are about 540,000 distinct CDR3 sequences, roughly a quarter of which are singletons. The TCR originated in a boy younger than two with Wiskott-Aldrich syndrome, due to receive a stem cell transplant. The sequencing here drew on PBMCs, taken before TCRalphabeta/CD19-depleted stem cell transplant. The V gene is TRBV27, the J gene TRBJ1-1, with 11 positions matching TRBD1. The CDR3 DNA sequence: TGTGCCAGCAGTTTATCGGGGACAGGGGGAACTGAAGCTTTCTTT. Protein sequence: CASSLSGTGGTEAFF.